The present TCR beta chain was sequenced within a study of human T cells and chemical hapten exposure. Study context: Sensitization was performed using 2% DPC on a roughly 2 cm by roughly 2 cm upper inner arm skin site. Per-sample variation in TCR yield stemmed mainly from small pooled library volume differences.

Time point denoted: pre-sensitization, week 0. Regarding treatment: therapeutic diphenylcyclopropenone sensitization with weekly scalp DPC. Total RNA was isolated from unfractionated whole blood. TCRdb reanalysed the RACE reads using MiXCR and keeps one entry per CDR3 protein. The data contain 95,000 to 150,000 distinct CDR3 sequences, about 14% of them singletons. The CDR3 totals 12 residues. Trimming removed 2 bases at V and 7 bases at J, with 5 bases between. The V gene is TRBV12-3 or TRBV12-4, the J gene TRBJ1-4; D is unclear. The material was whole blood, obtained in connection with sensitization to the hapten diphenylcyclopropenone (DPC). The sequence came from a woman between 18 and 29 years old with alopecia areata. Some clones in this sample may be carry-over from other donors' samples. Here the CDR3 reads CASSLHGEKLFF. The CDR3 nucleotides read TGTGCCAGCAGTTTACACGGTGAAAAACTGTTTTTT.